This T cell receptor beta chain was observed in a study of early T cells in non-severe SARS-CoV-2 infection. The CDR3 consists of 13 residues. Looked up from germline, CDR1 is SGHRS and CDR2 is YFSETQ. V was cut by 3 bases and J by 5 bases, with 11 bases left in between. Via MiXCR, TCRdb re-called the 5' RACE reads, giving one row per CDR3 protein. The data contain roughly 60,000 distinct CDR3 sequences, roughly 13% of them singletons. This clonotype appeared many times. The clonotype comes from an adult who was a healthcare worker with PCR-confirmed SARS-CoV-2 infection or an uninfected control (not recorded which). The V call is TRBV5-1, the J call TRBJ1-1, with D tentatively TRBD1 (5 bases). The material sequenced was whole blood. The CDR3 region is CASSSIQGTEAFF. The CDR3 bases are TGCGCCAGCAGCTCTATCCAGGGAACTGAAGCTTTCTTT.